Listed here are 12 T cell receptor beta chains from one sample, sequenced in a study of vaccination and CD4 T cells after COVID-19. Treatment defined: roughly 10-day PBMC culture with coronavirus spike peptide pools or control peptides (ViraFEST assay). These TCRs' antigens remain unknown. The Oncomine TCR Beta short-read assay was what sequenced the DNA obtained from cultured CD4+ T cells. Via MiXCR, TCRdb re-called the PCR reads, giving one row per CDR3 protein. The sample holds about 22,000 distinct CDR3 sequences; around 50% are singletons and the top ten take approximately 9.4%. The specimen sequenced was CD4+ T cells from blood, cultured in vitro. Every receptor here comes from a human donor who had recovered from COVID-19.

A single count supports this clonotype. V gene TRBV6-5 combines with J gene TRBJ2-5, with 12 bases that match TRBD1. The J segment lost 5 bases and the V segment lost 2 bases, leaving 6 bases of the junction unmatched. The CDR3 consists of 16 residues. Germline V CDR1 and CDR2: MNHEY, SVGAGI. CDR3 DNA: TGTGCCAGCAGTTACGTTGGGACAGGGGGCATGGAGACCCAGTACTTC. Translated: CASSYVGTGGMETQYF.

The J gene is TRBJ2-3, the V gene TRBV20-1; D unresolved. The V end was cut by 5 bases, the J end by 7 bases, with 13 bases between. Germline CDR1 reads DFQATT; CDR2 reads SNEGSKA (reference sequence). The CDR3 has 12 amino acids. The CDR3 sequence is CSADPAGYTQYF. The CDR3 DNA follows: TGCAGTGCTGACCCGGCCGGGTATACGCAGTATTTT.

A single count supports this clonotype. V and J are TRBV20-1 and TRBJ1-2, with D possibly TRBD1 on 5 matching bases. V shed 5 bases and J shed 7 bases, with 20 bases lying between them. From germline, CDR1 is DFQATT and CDR2 SNEGSKA (reference sequence). The CDR3 spans 14 residues. This CDR3 reads CSAGGHSGAAGYTF. In DNA form, the CDR3 reads TGCAGTGCTGGTGGACATTCGGGCGCGGCTGGCTACACCTTC.

In its sample, this clonotype was seen a few times. The chain joins TRBV24-1 to TRBJ2-7, with D unresolved. This CDR3 contains 12 residues. Trimming removed 2 bases from V and 9 bases from J, with 10 bases in between. CDR1 is KGHDR and CDR2 is SFDVKD in the germline V gene. CDR3 sequence reads: CATSDSQPVQYF. The CDR3 region has the DNA TGTGCCACCAGTGATTCCCAACCGGTGCAGTACTTC.

The chain combines TRBV19 with TRBJ1-1; D call uncertain. The CDR3 is made up of 16 amino acids. The ends were cut back, 6 bases at V and 1 base at J, with 18 bases in the middle. Germline V CDR1 and CDR2: LNHDA, SQIVND (reference sequence). CDR3 DNA: TGTGCCAGTAGCTCACCTTGGCAGACGGGGAACACTGAAGCTTTCTTT. It is translated as CASSSPWQTGNTEAFF.

The chain is built from TRBV5-6 and TRBJ2-3; 9 nucleotides agree with TRBD2. This CDR3 has 13 residues. V lost 3 bases and J lost 4; bases outside the gene matches: 0. CDR1 and CDR2 (germline): SGHDT, YYEEEE. The CDR3 DNA reads TGTGCCAGCAGCTGGACTAGCGCAGATACGCAGTATTTT. Its translation is CASSWTSADTQYF.

This clonotype was detected a few times. V and J are TRBV27 and TRBJ1-5; perhaps TRBD1 as D (5 bases). V was cut by 6 bases and J by 8 bases, with 17 bases left in between. The CDR3 extends over 14 amino acids. The germline gives CDR1 MNHEY, CDR2 SMNVEV (reference sequence). CDR3 DNA sequence: TGTGCCAGCAGAAGATGGGCCCCGGGGGAGCCCCAGCATTTT. This sequence encodes CASRRWAPGEPQHF.

The rearrangement joins TRBV6-2 or TRBV6-3 to TRBJ2-7, with D possibly matching TRBD1 (6 bases). Per germline, CDR1 MNHEY and CDR2 SVGEGT. The CDR3 is 14 residues long. Trimming stripped 2 bases from V and 4 bases from J, with 12 bases between. The CDR3 loop reads CASSYRGQIYEQYF. The CDR3 DNA follows: TGTGCCAGCAGTTACCGAGGACAGATATACGAGCAGTACTTC.

This chain links TRBV19 with TRBJ1-2; TRBD1 matches 11 bases. The junction had 6 bases not matched to a gene; V was cut back by 3 bases and J by 0 bases. The CDR3 has 17 residues. Germline loops: CDR1 LNHDA, CDR2 SQIVND (reference sequence). CDR3 in amino acids: CASSIGQGAISNYGYTF. CDR3 nucleotide sequence: TGTGCCAGTAGTATTGGACAGGGGGCTATCTCTAACTATGGCTACACCTTC. Filled out from reference TRBV19 and TRBJ1-2, the complete variable domain reads DGGITQSPKYLFRKEGQNVTLSCEQNLNHDAMYWYRQDPGQGLRLIYYSQIVNDFQKGDIAEGYSVSREKKESFPLTVTSAQKNPTAFYLCASSIGQGAISNYGYTFGSGTRLTVV.

The rearrangement uses TRBV15 and TRBJ2-3; D is unclear. With 1 base removed from V and 0 bases from J, the gap between germline ends came to 8 bases. CDR3 size: 15 residues. CDR1 and CDR2 (germline): LNHNV, YYDKDF (reference sequence). The CDR3, as DNA: TGTGCCACCAGCAGAGGTACAGTGAGCACAGATACGCAGTATTTT. It is translated as CATSRGTVSTDTQYF.

This clonotype was seen more than once but under ten times. This chain links TRBV7-2 with TRBJ2-7; D uncertain. The length of the CDR3 is 13 residues. Germline lookup yields CDR1 SGHTA and CDR2 FQGNSA. Trimming removed 5 bases at V and 4 bases at J, with 12 bases between. Here the CDR3 reads CASSPPPWYEQYF. CDR3 sequence (DNA): TGTGCCAGCAGCCCCCCTCCTTGGTACGAGCAGTACTTC.

Only a few counts were recorded for this clonotype. CDR3 nucleotides: TGTGCCAGCATTTCTAGCGGGAGAGAGACCCAGTACTTC. Its protein is CASISSGRETQYF. The chain combines TRBV7-9 with TRBJ2-5; TRBD2 matches at 10 bases. The CDR3 is 13 residues long. The germline V gene has CDR1 SEHNR and CDR2 FQNEAQ (reference sequence). J lost 4 bases, V lost 7 bases, and 3 bases had no gene match.